This T cell receptor (beta chain) was found in a study of identical twins. This CDR3 comprises 15 residues. Germline-derived CDR1 and CDR2 are SGHTA and FQGNSA. Losses at the gene ends were 5 bases for V and 0 bases for J; bases not matched to a gene: 7. Concerning this clonotype: Antigen specificity is unknown.

After template switching added a universal primer site, the resulting cDNA carried unique molecular identifiers. TCRdb ran MiXCR on the 5' RACE reads and lists one entry per CDR3 protein. The profile covers around 230,000 distinct CDR3 sequences, with around 10% appearing a single time and approximately 5.1% taken by the ten largest. Whole-study results and caveats: Monozygotic twin pairs showed more out-of-frame TCR alpha sharing than models estimated. Conclusions relied on cross-sectional statistical analysis, not following the same donors.

This chain links TRBV7-2 with TRBJ2-7; 7 bases are shared with TRBD2. What was sequenced was memory (CD45RO+) T cells sorted from blood. The receptor comes from a woman aged 18 to 35 in good health. The CDR3 loop reads CASSLAGVSSYEQYF. CDR3 bases: TGTGCCAGCAGCCTTGCGGGGGTCAGCTCCTACGAGCAGTACTTC.